The clone carrying this TCR beta chain was detected only once. Its antigen is as yet unknown. This sample was included in a study of identical twins. Study observations and caveats: The conclusions drew on cross-sectional statistical analysis instead of tracking the same donors. Zero-insertion analyses could be partly confounded by invariant MAIT and iNKT cells. Models underpredicted monozygotic twin sharing of out-of-frame TCR alpha.

Trimming cost V 6 bases and J 6 bases; bases outside gene matches: 6. This CDR3 comprises 14 residues. From germline, CDR1 is MNHEY and CDR2 SVGAGI. TCRdb re-derived calls from the 5' RACE reads in MiXCR, one entry per CDR3 protein. The sample carries 1.5 million to 2 million distinct CDR3 sequences, about 30% recorded once. Input material: cord blood. The chain combines TRBV6-5 with TRBJ1-5; 9 nucleotides line up with TRBD1. The sequence was collected from a newborn girl in good health. The CDR3 nucleotides read TGTGCCAGCAGGGTGGACAGGGGAGGTCAGCCCCAGCATTTT. It encodes CASRVDRGGQPQHF.